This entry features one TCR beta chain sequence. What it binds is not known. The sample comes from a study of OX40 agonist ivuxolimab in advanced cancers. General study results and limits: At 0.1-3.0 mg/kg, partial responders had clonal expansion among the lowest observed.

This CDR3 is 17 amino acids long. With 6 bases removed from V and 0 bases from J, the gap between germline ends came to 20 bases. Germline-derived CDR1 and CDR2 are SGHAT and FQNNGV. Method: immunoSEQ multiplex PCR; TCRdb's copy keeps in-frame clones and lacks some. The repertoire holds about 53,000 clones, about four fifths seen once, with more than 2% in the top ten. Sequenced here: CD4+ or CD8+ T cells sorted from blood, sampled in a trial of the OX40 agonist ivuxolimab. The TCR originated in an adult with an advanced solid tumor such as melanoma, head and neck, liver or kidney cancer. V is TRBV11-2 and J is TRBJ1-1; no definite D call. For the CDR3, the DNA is TGTGCCAGCAGGCAGGCTTACAGCCTGACCATGAACACTGAAGCTTTCTTT. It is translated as CASRQAYSLTMNTEAFF.